This T cell receptor (beta chain) originates from a study of CD8 T cells in Susac syndrome. An amount of RNA that ranged from roughly 0.5 to 1 ug was reverse transcribed with random hexamers. One entry per CDR3 protein, called by TCRdb with MiXCR from the immunoSEQ multiplex PCR reads. The sample yields 110,000 to 150,000 distinct CDR3 sequences, about 94% seen once. V lost 6 bases and J 5 bases, leaving 24 bases between the germline ends. The CDR3 has 17 amino acids. Germline CDR1 and CDR2: SGHDT and YYEEEE. The genes are TRBV5-6 and TRBJ1-5; no firm D call. The receptor was derived from a human donor with Susac syndrome. The specimen sequenced was CD4+ T cells from PBMCs. CDR3 residues: CASTIRPETPAYQPQHF. The CDR3 region has the DNA TGTGCCAGCACCATACGCCCCGAGACCCCCGCTTATCAGCCCCAGCATTTT.